This TCR beta chain stems from a study of blood T cells in healthy people across ages. Looking at the study overall: With template switching, about one barcoded beta molecule was captured per two T cells. Study-wide points: In the absence of known donor CMV status, changes in expanded clonotypes were possibly confounded. Both higher diversity and more naive CD4+ cells marked long-lived donors when set against aged donors.

Worth noting for this clonotype: Its antigen remains unidentified.

With a J-beta primer mix and a sample-barcoded 5' primer, a second PCR ran about 7 to 12 cycles. TCRdb reanalysed the 5' RACE reads using MiXCR and keeps one entry per CDR3 protein. The profile covers about 1.8 million distinct CDR3 sequences, with around half appearing a single time and less than 2.5% taken by the ten largest. J was trimmed by 8 bases and V by 4 bases; bases with no gene match: 4. The length of the CDR3 is 12 residues. This TCR was sampled from a woman in her thirties or forties in good health. V and J are TRBV12-3 or TRBV12-4 and TRBJ1-1, with 7 bases lining up with TRBD1. The specimen sequenced was blood. This CDR3 reads CASSWTGSEAFF. The CDR3 DNA is TGTGCCAGCAGTTGGACAGGCTCCGAAGCTTTCTTT.